These T cell receptor beta chains were read from a single sample in a study of blood T cells in healthy people across ages. MiXCR, applied by TCRdb to the 5' RACE reads, yields one record per CDR3 protein. The sample carries 1,800,000 or so distinct CDR3 sequences, about 39% recorded once. The sequenced material came from blood. These receptors all come from a human donor in good health. CDR3s include the opening cysteine and the closing phenylalanine or tryptophan. A D gene is named only where the DNA matches it firmly. The size of a clone is reported for some rows only, either as once, few or many, or as a class for expanded clones.

few,.,TRBV27,TRBJ2-5,TGTGCCAGCAGCCACAGTCCTCAAGAGACCCAGTACTTC,CASSHSPQETQYF
few,.,TRBV5-1,TRBJ2-1,TGCGCCAGCAGTTTGGTCGTCACCCCCGGAGGGCACAATGAGCAGTTCTTC,CASSLVVTPGGHNEQFF
.,.,TRBV5-6,TRBJ1-5,TGTGCCAGCAGCGAGGGGAAGGGGGGCATCAATCAGCCCCAGCATTTT,CASSEGKGGINQPQHF
.,.,TRBV5-1,TRBJ1-2,TGCGCCAGCAGCTTTGGAAGGGAACTCAGGGCTGGCTACACCTTC,CASSFGRELRAGYTF
few,TRBD1,TRBV6-6,TRBJ1-2,TGTGCCAGCAGTCCGACAGGGCGAGGTATATCGGGCTACACCTTC,CASSPTGRGISGYTF
.,TRBD1,TRBV12-3/TRBV12-4,TRBJ2-7,TGTGCCAGCAGTTTAGACACGGGACAGCACTACGAGCAGTACTTC,CASSLDTGQHYEQYF
.,TRBD1,TRBV28,TRBJ2-7,TGTGCCACAATACCGGGACAGGCCCCCTACGAGCAGTACTTC,CATIPGQAPYEQYF
.,.,TRBV3-1,TRBJ2-3,TGTGCCAGCAGCCCGTATCGGGACGGTTCCACAGATACGCAGTATTTT,CASSPYRDGSTDTQYF
once,.,TRBV7-6,TRBJ1-1,TGTGCCAGCAGCCTAAACAGGGCCAGCACTGAAGCTTTCTTT,CASSLNRASTEAFF
.,.,TRBV4-2,TRBJ2-7,TGTGCCAGCAGCCAACTTCCTTCCCACCGGTACGAGCAGTACTTC,CASSQLPSHRYEQYF
.,TRBD2,TRBV7-2,TRBJ2-1,TGTGCCAGCAGCCTTAGGCGTCTAGCGGGAAGCTCCTACAATGAGCAGTTCTTC,CASSLRRLAGSSYNEQFF
.,.,TRBV29-1,TRBJ1-1,TGCAGCGTTGATTGGGAGACTGAAGCTTTCTTT,CSVDWETEAFF
.,.,TRBV20-1,TRBJ2-1,TGCAGTGCTAGTATATGGGGCGCAGAGTTGGGCAATGAGCAGTTCTTC,CSASIWGAELGNEQFF
few,.,TRBV29-1,TRBJ2-7,TGCAGCGTACCTGGGTGGGGGGGCCACGACTACGAGCAGTACTTC,CSVPGWGGHDYEQYF
.,.,TRBV4-1,TRBJ2-5,TGCGCCAGCAGCCAAGAAGTTGGGGGACAAGAGACCCAGTACTTC,CASSQEVGGQETQYF